This T cell receptor beta chain was sequenced for a study of cytomegalovirus exposure and HLA in healthy donors. General observations from the study: In all likelihood, a cluster of highly shared sequence variants was a sequencing artifact. Based on reports, TCR beta sequences accurately predicted HLA-A and HLA-B alleles for most subjects. Some TCR beta chains (over 150 of them) were listed as cytomegalovirus-associated.

This clone was seen only once. Its matching antigen is unknown. V was shortened by 6 bases and J by 10 bases, with 16 bases between the two germline ends. CDR3 length: 13 amino acids. Germline lookup yields CDR1 SGHTA and CDR2 FQGNSA. PCR employed 60 Vbeta and 13 Jbeta primers. Some clones are missing from TCRdb's copy, which holds only in-frame ones; the method was immunoSEQ multiplex PCR. The sample carries about 120,000 clones, 65% to 85% recorded once. The sample consisted of PBMCs. This receptor was obtained from a man aged 18 to 30 in good health and CMV-seropositive. This chain joins TRBV7-2 and TRBJ1-5, with D possibly matching TRBD1 (6 bases). The CDR3 nucleotides read TGTGCCAGCAGTTTGGACAGCCTTGGACCCCAGCATTTT. Amino acid sequence: CASSLDSLGPQHF.